The 32 T cell receptor beta chains given below trace back to one sample, sequenced in a study of beta chain features in type 1 diabetes. The investigators reverse transcribed all of the isolated RNA, so they sequenced expressed TCRB transcripts. TCRdb's table, derived via immunoSEQ multiplex PCR, lists solely in-frame clones and lacks some. This table has around 250,000 clones, around 65% appearing once. Sequencing was performed on naive CD4+ T cells from blood. Receptors were obtained from a man aged 25-45 years in good health.

A single count supports this clone. The rearrangement uses TRBV5-1 and TRBJ2-6, with D perhaps assigned TRBD1 or TRBD2 (5 bases each). CDR3 length equals 17 residues. V lost 4 bases and J lost 0, with 14 bases in between. The V gene's germline CDR1 is SGHRS and CDR2 YFSETQ. CDR3 sequence reads: CASSAAPGSSGANVLTF. CDR3 nucleotide sequence: TGCGCCAGCAGCGCCGCCCCAGGGAGCTCTGGGGCCAACGTCCTGACTTTC. Using reference TRBV5-1 and TRBJ2-6 for the parts outside the CDR3, the full variable domain is KAGVTQTPRYLIKTRGQQVTLSCSPISGHRSVSWYQQTPGQGLQFLFEYFSETQRNKGNFPGRFSGRQFSNSRSEMNVSTLELGDSALYLCASSAAPGSSGANVLTFGAGSRLTVL.

The chain employs TRBV19 and TRBJ1-5; D is undetermined. Germline values: CDR1 LNHDA, CDR2 SQIVND (reference sequence). Trimming pared 7 bases from V and 3 bases from J, leaving 16 bases between. The CDR3 covers 15 residues. The CDR3 bases are TGTGCCAGTACCCCTTGGAAGGCCAACAATCAGCCCCAGCATTTT. Its protein is CASTPWKANNQPQHF.

The genes are TRBV29-1 and TRBJ2-7; 7 bases are shared with TRBD1. CDR3 length equals 12 residues. The J segment lost 4 bases and the V segment lost 7 bases, leaving 7 bases of the junction unmatched. The germline V gene encodes CDR1 SQVTM and CDR2 ANQGSEA. The CDR3 DNA sequence: TGCAGCGCACAGGGGCTCTCTTACGAGCAGTACTTC. This encodes CSAQGLSYEQYF.

The CDR3 protein is CASSIGQPQHF. The CDR3 DNA sequence: TGTGCCAGTAGTATAGGTCAGCCCCAGCATTTT. The chain links TRBV19 to TRBJ1-5, with D unresolved. CDR1 and CDR2 (germline): LNHDA, SQIVND (reference sequence). Trimming removed 1 base at V and 6 bases at J, with 1 base between. CDR3 length: 11 amino acids.

The chain links TRBV7-2 to TRBJ2-7; 9 bases align to TRBD1. The J segment lost 5 bases and the V segment lost 6 bases, leaving 8 bases of the junction unmatched. The length of the CDR3 is 14 residues. Germline-derived CDR1 and CDR2 are SGHTA and FQGNSA. The CDR3: CASRKRTGVHEQYF. The CDR3 DNA is TGTGCCAGCAGAAAACGGACAGGGGTTCACGAGCAGTACTTC. The full variable domain, rest sourced from reference TRBV7-2 and TRBJ2-7, is GAGVSQSPSNKVTEKGKDVELRCDPISGHTALYWYRQSLGQGLEFLIYFQGNSAPDKSGLPSDRFSAERTGGSVSTLTIQRTQQEDSAVYLCASRKRTGVHEQYFGPGTRLTVT.

This clone has only a few counts. J is TRBJ2-1 and V is TRBV29-1; 15 bases align to TRBD2. This CDR3 comprises 14 residues. Trimming at V came to 6 bases and at J to 8 bases, leaving 5 bases not matched to a gene. Germline CDR1 reads SQVTM; CDR2 reads ANQGSEA. The CDR3 reads CSVGTSGRSDEQFF. The CDR3 nucleotides read TGCAGCGTGGGGACTAGCGGGAGGAGTGATGAGCAGTTCTTC.

This chain joins TRBV29-1 and TRBJ2-3, with D possibly TRBD1 on 6 matching bases. The CDR3 sequence is 15 residues long. Deletions cut 6 bases from V and 3 bases from J, with 19 bases between. Germline V lookup: CDR1 SQVTM, CDR2 ANQGSEA. The CDR3 spells CSVLSRQGSTDTQYF. The CDR3 DNA reads as TGCAGCGTCCTCAGCCGCCAGGGGAGTACAGATACGCAGTATTTT.

This sequence joins TRBV25-1 and TRBJ2-7, with D hard to call. The V and J ends lost 0 bases and 5 bases respectively, with 5 bases between them. The CDR3 extends over 12 amino acids. The germline CDR1 and CDR2 sequences are MGHDK and SYGVNS. In DNA, the CDR3 is TGTGCCAGCAGTGAATATCCCCACGAGCAGTACTTC. The encoded protein is CASSEYPHEQYF.

The chain links TRBV7-2 to TRBJ2-3; D may be TRBD1 (5 bases). Germline V gene lookup returns CDR1 SGHTA and CDR2 FQGNSA. The CDR3 runs to 15 residues. V was trimmed by 0 bases and J by 0 bases, leaving 7 bases between them. CDR3: CASSLAGPSTDTQYF. The CDR3 DNA sequence: TGTGCCAGCAGCTTAGCGGGGCCTAGCACAGATACGCAGTATTTT.

The chain joins TRBV2 to TRBJ2-5; the match to TRBD2 covers 7 bases. CDR1 is SNHLY, CDR2 FYNNEI, per germline. The junction had 8 bases not matched to a gene; V was cut back by 5 bases and J by 2 bases. This CDR3 has 15 residues. Written as DNA, the CDR3 is TGTGCCAGCAGTCTTTCGGCGGGAGTACAAGAGACCCAGTACTTC. Residues: CASSLSAGVQETQYF.

This clone has just a few counts. The chain is built from TRBV29-1 and TRBJ1-2, with D tentatively TRBD1 (5 bases). V dropped 6 bases and J dropped 6 bases, with 11 bases sitting between them. The length of the CDR3 is 11 residues. Germline V lookup: CDR1 SQVTM, CDR2 ANQGSEA. The CDR3 region is CSVPWTNGYTF. The CDR3, as DNA: TGCAGCGTCCCTTGGACAAATGGCTACACCTTC.

V is TRBV14 and J is TRBJ2-7; unclear D gene. Germline CDR1 and CDR2: SGHDN and FVKESK. The CDR3 has 14 amino acids. Trimming stripped 1 base from V and 5 bases from J, with 12 bases between. The CDR3, as DNA: TGTGCCAGCAGCCAAGCTTTCTTCGGAGACGAGCAGTACTTC. It yields the protein CASSQAFFGDEQYF.

This clone was counted between two and nine times. The rearrangement links TRBV7-9 to TRBJ2-5; 9 bases map to TRBD2. From germline, CDR1 is SEHNR and CDR2 FQNEAQ (reference sequence). J was trimmed by 1 base and V by 2 bases; bases with no gene match: 5. CDR3 length: 16 amino acids. In DNA, the CDR3 is TGTGCCAGCAGCTTACGCCCAGCGGGAGGCCAAGAGACCCAGTACTTC. The encoded protein is CASSLRPAGGQETQYF.

The chain is built from TRBV15 and TRBJ1-5; D is uncertain. The CDR3 is 15 amino acids. V was pared by 0 bases and J by 0 bases, with 6 bases between. CDR1 LNHNV and CDR2 YYDKDF come from the germline V gene (reference sequence). The CDR3 coding sequence is TGTGCCACCAGCAGAGATCGCATTAGCAATCAGCCCCAGCATTTT. It specifies CATSRDRISNQPQHF.

This clone was seen a few times. The chain links TRBV4-2 to TRBJ2-7; D is uncertain. The germline gives CDR1 LGHNA, CDR2 YNFKEQ. The ends were cut back, 3 bases at V and 2 bases at J, with 11 bases in the middle. The CDR3 covers 14 residues. CDR3 sequence (DNA): TGTGCCAGCAGCCATCCGGACCGCACCTACGAGCAGTACTTC. This sequence encodes CASSHPDRTYEQYF.

V gene TRBV29-1 combines with J gene TRBJ2-1; D is uncertain. V was pared by 7 bases and J by 6 bases, with 10 bases between. Germline V gives CDR1 SQVTM, CDR2 ANQGSEA. This CDR3 contains 11 residues. CDR3: CSGIRFNEQFF. The DNA of the CDR3 is TGCAGCGGGATAAGGTTCAATGAGCAGTTCTTC.

V usage is TRBV19 and J usage is TRBJ2-2; 11 nucleotides match TRBD1. CDR1 is LNHDA, CDR2 SQIVND, per germline (reference sequence). This CDR3 is built from 16 residues. Trimming cost V 3 bases and J 3 bases; bases outside gene matches: 3. The CDR3 bases are TGTGCCAGTAGTATCGGACAGGGGGCGTACACCGGGGAGCTGTTTTTT. Encoded protein: CASSIGQGAYTGELFF.

V gene TRBV30 combines with J gene TRBJ1-5; D not resolved. V was trimmed by 1 base and J by 2 bases, leaving 15 bases between them. Germline V CDR1 and CDR2: GTSNPN, SVGIG (reference sequence). The CDR3 loop spans 16 amino acids. The CDR3 DNA reads as TGTGCCTGGAGTGGTAAGGTCGGTGGGGGCAATCAGCCCCAGCATTTT. It translates to CAWSGKVGGGNQPQHF.

The V gene is TRBV29-1, the J gene TRBJ1-2; D not certain. This CDR3 comprises 12 residues. V lost 3 bases to trimming and J lost 7 bases, with 12 bases between them. Germline loops: CDR1 SQVTM, CDR2 ANQGSEA. The CDR3 DNA reads TGCAGCGTTGATCGGGCTATGGGTGGCTACACCTTC. It encodes CSVDRAMGGYTF.

This clone was found a few times. The chain recombines TRBV5-1 with TRBJ1-2; 9 bases are shared with TRBD1. V trimming: 0 bases; J trimming: 2 bases; junction bases outside the gene matches: 5. The CDR3 totals 16 residues. The V gene's germline CDR1 is SGHRS and CDR2 YFSETQ. CDR3 loop: CASSLGGQGLNYGYTF. The CDR3 DNA follows: TGCGCCAGCAGCTTGGGAGGACAGGGGCTAAACTATGGCTACACCTTC.

This clone was seen more than once but under ten times. CDR3 DNA sequence: TGCAGCGTTGAACGGGACTCAAGAAATGAGCAGTTCTTC. It yields the protein CSVERDSRNEQFF. The gene calls are TRBV29-1 and TRBJ2-1; D perhaps matches TRBD2 (6 bases). V lost 2 bases and J 7 bases, leaving 12 bases between the germline ends. CDR3 size: 13 residues. Germline CDR1 SQVTM, CDR2 ANQGSEA.

In this sample, this clone turned up a few times. The chain joins TRBV29-1 to TRBJ2-2, with D perhaps TRBD1 (6 bases). In germline, CDR1 is SQVTM, CDR2 ANQGSEA. CDR3 length equals 15 residues. V was shortened by 1 base and J by 1 base, with 10 bases between the two germline ends. The CDR3 DNA is TGCAGCGTTGAAGGACAGGCAATGAACACCGGGGAGCTGTTTTTT. Amino acid sequence: CSVEGQAMNTGELFF.

This clone was observed once. The chain combines TRBV9 with TRBJ2-2; D gene ambiguous. This CDR3 contains 16 residues. CDR1 and CDR2 (germline): SGDLS, YYNGEE. Trimming cost V 0 bases and J 5 bases, with 14 bases left between them. This CDR3 is CASSVDSWESTGELFF. CDR3 nucleotide sequence: TGTGCCAGCAGCGTAGACTCCTGGGAATCAACCGGGGAGCTGTTTTTT.

This clone occurred a few times. The V call is TRBV5-6, the J call TRBJ2-1; D unclear. CDR1 and CDR2 (germline): SGHDT, YYEEEE. The CDR3 runs 13 residues. Trimming took off 1 base at V and 8 bases at J, with 10 bases between the two ends. CDR3 region: CASSLSLLDEQFF. Here the CDR3 DNA reads TGTGCCAGCAGCTTGAGTTTGCTCGATGAGCAGTTCTTC.

This clone was detected only a few times. V is TRBV23-1 and J is TRBJ1-5; no firm D call. Being an ORF, TRBV23-1 has a function that is uncertain. The CDR3 totals 11 residues. Trimming shortened V by 2 bases and J by 5 bases, and 1 base separated the two germline ends. The CDR3, as DNA: TGCGCCAGCAGTCAACATCAGCCCCAGCATTTT. Translating it yields CASSQHQPQHF.

In this sample, this clone turned up once. This chain connects TRBV29-1 to TRBJ2-1; D not certain. The ends were cut back, 0 bases at V and 10 bases at J, with 7 bases in the middle. The CDR3 consists of 11 residues. Germline V gives CDR1 SQVTM, CDR2 ANQGSEA. DNA for the CDR3: TGCAGCGTTGAAGACCCCCCAGAGCAGTTCTTC. Protein product: CSVEDPPEQFF.

V gene TRBV7-2 combines with J gene TRBJ2-7; TRBD2 matches 9 bases. V shed 0 bases and J 4 bases; nucleotides not matched to a gene: 13. This CDR3 is 18 amino acids long. Germline CDR1 is SGHTA and CDR2 is FQGNSA. CDR3 nucleotide sequence: TGTGCCAGCAGCTTAGCTACTGGAGCGGGAGGTCCCATGTACGAGCAGTACTTC. It translates to CASSLATGAGGPMYEQYF.

J is TRBJ2-7 and V is TRBV30; tentative D call: TRBD1 (5 bases). Trimming shortened V by 1 base and J by 7 bases, and 8 bases separated the two germline ends. This CDR3 region has 11 residues. In germline, CDR1 is GTSNPN, CDR2 SVGIG (reference sequence). CDR3 bases: TGTGCCTGGAGTGAGGGGTTGGAGCAGTACTTC. Translated, it gives CAWSEGLEQYF.

This clone occurred once. The J gene is TRBJ1-1, the V gene TRBV30, with unresolved D. The length of the CDR3 is 14 residues. Germline values: CDR1 GTSNPN, CDR2 SVGIG (reference sequence). Trimming removed 3 bases from V and 1 base from J, with 12 bases in between. The CDR3 here is CAWRGGRTNTEAFF. CDR3 bases: TGTGCCTGGAGGGGCGGAAGGACGAACACTGAAGCTTTCTTT.

The chain has TRBV6-5 and TRBJ2-7, with 7 bases aligning to TRBD2. Germline CDR1 is MNHEY and CDR2 is SVGAGI. CDR3 length: 12 amino acids. The J segment lost 5 bases and the V segment lost 8 bases, leaving 6 bases of the junction unmatched. In nucleotides, the CDR3 is TGTGCCAGCTGGGGGGGAAACAACGAGCAGTACTTC. Encoded protein: CASWGGNNEQYF.

This chain joins TRBV9 and TRBJ2-5; 13 bases match TRBD2. V shed 3 bases and J 5 bases; nucleotides not matched to a gene: 4. Germline V gene data show CDR1 as SGDLS and CDR2 as YYNGEE. This CDR3 region has 15 residues. CDR3 sequence (DNA): TGTGCCAGCAGCGGGACTAGCGGGAGTGGTGAGACCCAGTACTTC. This translates into CASSGTSGSGETQYF.

This sequence joins TRBV14 and TRBJ2-1; tentatively, D is TRBD2 (6 bases). V dropped 1 base and J dropped 12 bases, with 19 bases sitting between them. Germline CDR1 and CDR2: SGHDN and FVKESK. The CDR3 sequence is 15 residues long. The CDR3 spells CASSQVADYNERQFF. The CDR3 DNA reads as TGTGCCAGCAGCCAAGTAGCGGACTACAATGAGCGGCAGTTCTTC. The variable domain in full, completed from reference TRBV14 and TRBJ2-1, reads EAGVTQFPSHSVIEKGQTVTLRCDPISGHDNLYWYRRVMGKEIKFLLHFVKESKQDESGMPNNRFLAERTGGTYSTLKVQPAELEDSGVYFCASSQVADYNERQFFGPGTRLTVL.